This note documents a single T cell receptor beta chain sequence. Its recognized antigen is unknown. Per-base qualities were not stored, and no clone one base away is much larger. The data originate from a study of blood T cell repertoires in COVID-19 (TCRdb year 2020). Some background on the complete study: The collaborator samples originated in the United States, Italy and Spain and spanned the acute and convalescent phases of COVID-19. The prospective study material was composed of cDNA or gDNA derived from T cells, B-cell-depleted T cells, or PBMCs. Deeply sampled blood TCRbeta repertoires from subjects exposed to, actively infected with, or recovered from COVID-19 were included in the dataset. The repertoires were made available in a free public database intended to serve as a resource for research on the immune response to SARS-CoV-2. Samples were obtained from the ongoing ImmuneRACE study (first 160 participants) and from 1,254 subjects provided by 6 global collaborators. Sample metadata almost always included a de-identified subject ID, COVID-19 status, age in years and sex. Where HLA class I and class II types were available, the types were taken from metadata supplied by the sample provider, not from assay-based typing. Overall study results and their limits: The amount of clinical and demographic metadata varied by source and participant and was provided uncurated.

Participants in the prospective study were aged roughly 18 to 100 years, lived in over 20 United States geographic areas, and enrolled through a virtual design. In the prospective study, participants were assigned to cohorts based on the clinical history participants reported in a screening survey and a study questionnaire. Exposed participants were defined as having been in contact with someone with a PCR-confirmed or clinician-diagnosed COVID-19 case within 2 weeks of study entry. In the prospective study, mobile phlebotomists collected whole blood, serum and a nasopharyngeal or oropharyngeal swab from each participant. Over a roughly two-month period, participants in the prospective study had the option of providing additional blood draws and questionnaires. Before DNA extraction, prospective study blood samples were shipped either frozen or at room temperature. TCRbeta CDR3 regions were amplified from genomic DNA using the immunoSEQ Assay, a bias-controlled multiplex PCR. Concerning the study's data processing: The number of nucleated cells in each sample was estimated from the amplification of reference gene primers within the assay. Sequence reads were collapsed and filtered to measure the absolute abundance of every unique TCRbeta CDR3 rearrangement. Productive Simpson clonality was computed per sample as the square root of Simpson's diversity index over productive rearrangements. The source is immuneACCESS, and TCRdb retained only in-frame sequences with V and J called. Part of the clones is not carried over; for the studies checked, unresolved V genes explain less than half of this, and the remainder is unexplained. The D gene and trimming were derived from the DNA, and the V and J assignments and clone size from that table. The sample table contains around 200,000 clones; only one count was recorded for 80% to 90% of them. The ten biggest clones cover roughly 4.9% of the sample.

The junction shows trimming of 6 bases on V and 2 bases on J, and the gene matches do not reach 5 bases of it. Spanning cysteine to phenylalanine, the CDR3 consists of 15 amino acids. Only the CDR3 part of the read is kept: 45 bases, read in frame from the first base. CDR1 is given as SNHLY and CDR2 as FYNNEI, both from the germline V gene. The sequence was obtained from a woman aged 25 to 39 who had been exposed to COVID-19. The chain joins TRBV2 to TRBJ1-5, with 9 bases in between that match TRBD1. The sample comprised PBMCs or T cells enriched from blood (not recorded which). Here is the DNA: TGTGCCAGCAGGCCCCGGACAGGGGGCAATCAGCCCCAGCATTTT. Translation gives CASRPRTGGNQPQHF.